Sequencing of this T cell receptor (beta chain) was carried out in a study of CXCR3-negative and CXCR3-positive naive CD8 T cells. Study in general: Sequencing yielded about 135 million TRB reads, roughly 1.5 +/- 0.3 million per library. General study points: Once cells were cryopreserved, CXCR3 expression went down partly, and most assays used fresh PBMCs. Relative to memory CD8+ cells, whose diversity was much lower, both naive subsets had comparably high diversity.

Comment on this clonotype: Its antigen is undetermined.

Via 5' RACE with UMI labels, TRB cDNA libraries were prepared. TCRdb re-called the 5' RACE reads and shows each CDR3 protein once, DNA omitted. This listing includes 30,000 to 40,000 distinct CDR3 sequences. This CDR3 spans 12 amino acids. The germline V gene has CDR1 MNHNY and CDR2 SVGAGI (reference sequence). This sequence joins TRBV6-6 and TRBJ2-7; without DNA, the TCRdb call of TRBD1 cannot be checked. Sequencing input: memory CD8+ T cells from blood. The sequence was obtained from a human donor in good health. Some clones in this sample may be carry-over from other donors' samples. The CDR3 loop reads CASSADTLEQYF.